This paragraph covers one T cell receptor beta chain sequence. The antigen is unknown. Germline V CDR1 and CDR2: SQVTM, ANQGSEA. The length of the CDR3 is 17 residues. The junction had 11 bases not matched to a gene; V was cut back by 4 bases and J by 4 bases. Healthy Caucasians, and only they, were the donors. This sample was taken from a study of identical twins. Via MiXCR, TCRdb re-called the 5' RACE reads, giving one row per CDR3 protein. Here the sample spans hundreds of thousands of distinct CDR3 sequences, about 12% being singletons. The study, taken as a whole, reports: Invariant T cells like MAIT and iNKT could partly confound the zero-insertion analyses.

These sequences were also reported in another study, on yellow fever vaccine responses in identical twins. That source notes: Twins' vaccine T cell responses reportedly seemed partly convergent and partly personalized.

This receptor was obtained from a young woman in good health. The rearrangement links TRBV29-1 to TRBJ2-2; TRBD1 matches 11 bases. Sequenced material: PBMCs. The CDR3 sequence: CSVGTGGAARGTGELFF. The CDR3, as DNA: TGCAGCGTTGGGACAGGGGGCGCCGCCCGTGGCACCGGGGAGCTGTTTTTT.